These 5 T cell receptor beta chains came from one sample sequenced in a study of shared clonotypes between healthy human individuals. The repertoire was sequenced with immunoSEQ multiplex PCR; TCRdb's copy has only in-frame clones and lacks some. The sample lists approximately 1.5 million clones; approximately 98% were seen once. Sequenced material: naive CD4+ T cells sorted from blood. Described subset: CD45RA+ positively selected. These TCRs come from a young man in good health.

In the case of this clone: This specimen includes other DNA sequences encoding the same CDR3. The chain has TRBV2 and TRBJ2-7, with a tentative D call TRBD1 (6 bases). This CDR3 spans 13 amino acids. V dropped 6 bases and J dropped 2 bases, with 11 bases sitting between them. The germline V gene encodes CDR1 SNHLY and CDR2 FYNNEI. Here the CDR3 reads CASSRDTTYEQYF. The CDR3 nucleotides read TGTGCCAGCAGCCGGGACACCACCTACGAGCAGTACTTC.

The genes are TRBV5-3 and TRBJ2-2, with TRBD1 matching over 9 bases. TRBV5-3 is given ORF status, its function remaining uncertain. The CDR3 spans 16 residues. V was pared by 4 bases and J by 0 bases, with 4 bases of the junction left unmatched. The CDR3 sequence is CARSPGQGPNTGELFF. CDR3 in DNA: TGTGCCAGAAGCCCCGGACAGGGGCCGAACACCGGGGAGCTGTTTTTT.

A word on this clone: Other DNA sequences in this specimen translate into the identical CDR3. The gene calls are TRBV6-6 and TRBJ2-1; D gene unclear. This CDR3 region has 11 residues. The ends were cut back, 8 bases at V and 6 bases at J, with 8 bases in the middle. CDR1 and CDR2 (germline): MNHNY, SVGAGI (reference sequence). For the CDR3, the DNA is TGTGCCAGCTCTAGAGGCAATGAGCAGTTCTTC. Its translation: CASSRGNEQFF.

The chain carries TRBV2 and TRBJ2-2; 10 bases fit TRBD2. This CDR3 has 18 amino acids. CDR1 is SNHLY, CDR2 FYNNEI, per germline. V was clipped by 4 bases and J by 8 bases; unmatched bases: 16. The CDR3 region is CASSVLAGVGPTVGELFF. The CDR3 nucleotides read TGTGCCAGCAGTGTTCTAGCGGGAGTTGGCCCCACGGTAGGGGAGCTGTTTTTT.

The rearrangement links TRBV19 to TRBJ1-2; D call uncertain. The V and J ends lost 4 bases and 10 bases respectively, with 13 bases between them. CDR3 length equals 12 residues. Germline assignment: CDR1 LNHDA and CDR2 SQIVND (reference sequence). The CDR3 DNA follows: TGTGCCAGTAGTACCCCCTCCGGGAACTACACCTTC. It specifies CASSTPSGNYTF.